The 25 T cell receptor beta chains reported below all come from one sample, sequenced in a study of shared clonotypes between healthy human individuals. As defined, naive CD8 cells were CD45RO-negative and positively selected for CCR7, with terminally differentiated effector memory CD45RA+ cells excluded. Sequencing was performed with immunoSEQ multiplex PCR; in TCRdb, only in-frame clones are kept and a portion is missing. Of fewer than 800,000 clones in the sample, about 91% are singletons; the top ten hold approximately 24%. Sequences were obtained from naive CD8+ T cells sorted from blood. The source is a man under 40 in good health.

The chain couples TRBV9 to TRBJ2-1; no clear D. CDR3 size: 16 residues. CDR1 and CDR2 from the germline V gene are SGDLS and YYNGEE. V was trimmed by 4 bases and J by 6 bases, leaving 20 bases between them. In nucleotides, the CDR3 is TGTGCCAGCAGCCCCCCCACAGCGTACGAACCCAATGAGCAGTTCTTC. This sequence encodes CASSPPTAYEPNEQFF. The variable domain in full, with the rest retrieved from reference TRBV9 and TRBJ2-1, is DSGVTQTPKHLITATGQRVTLRCSPRSGDLSVYWYQQSLDQGLQFLIQYYNGEERAKGNILERFSAQQFPDLHSELNLSSLELGDSALYFCASSPPTAYEPNEQFFGPGTRLTVL.

This chain connects TRBV5-1 to TRBJ2-5; 8 bases map to TRBD2. The CDR3 extends over 18 amino acids. The junction had 13 bases not matched to a gene; V was cut back by 2 bases and J by 1 base. The V gene's germline CDR1 is SGHRS and CDR2 YFSETQ. This CDR3 reads CASSFPREGREVQETQYF. The CDR3 DNA follows: TGCGCCAGCAGCTTTCCCCGGGAGGGGCGGGAGGTCCAAGAGACCCAGTACTTC.

A remark on this clone: Additional DNA sequences in this sample encode the identical CDR3. This chain joins TRBV4-3 and TRBJ2-1, with unresolved D. This CDR3 comprises 11 residues. The germline gives CDR1 LGHNA, CDR2 YSLEER. V dropped 0 bases and J dropped 6 bases, with 0 bases sitting between them. The CDR3 DNA sequence: TGCGCCAGCAGCCAAGACAATGAGCAGTTCTTC. This sequence encodes CASSQDNEQFF.

This clone was seen a single time. Other nucleotide sequences from this sample produce the same CDR3. CDR3 nucleotides: TGTGCCAGTAGTGCTACAGATACGCAGTATTTT. It encodes CASSATDTQYF. The chain links TRBV19 to TRBJ2-3, with D hard to call. The CDR3 extends over 11 amino acids. The germline V and J ends were trimmed by 5 bases and 3 bases, with 3 bases remaining between them. Germline V gives CDR1 LNHDA, CDR2 SQIVND (reference sequence).

The J gene is TRBJ2-7, the V gene TRBV4-1; D may be TRBD1 or TRBD2 (5 bases each). V was pared by 4 bases and J by 1 base, with 11 bases between. Germline CDR1 is MGHRA and CDR2 is YSYEKL. This CDR3 is built from 14 residues. The DNA for the CDR3 is TGCGCCAGCAGCCGCGGTTGGGGGTCCTACGAGCAGTACTTC. It is translated as CASSRGWGSYEQYF.

The chain joins TRBV9 to TRBJ2-1; TRBD2 aligns across 8 bases. CDR1 and CDR2 from the germline V gene are SGDLS and YYNGEE. The CDR3 is 17 amino acids. The V gene end was trimmed by 5 bases and the J gene end by 0 bases; junction bases not matched to a gene: 10. The chain's CDR3 is CASSHPGGANSYNEQFF. CDR3 DNA sequence: TGTGCCAGCAGTCATCCGGGGGGGGCGAACTCCTACAATGAGCAGTTCTTC.

The chain carries TRBV27 and TRBJ1-2; a weak D match, TRBD1 (5 bases). Trimming removed 0 bases from V and 4 bases from J, with 9 bases in between. The CDR3 has 14 amino acids. Per the germline V gene, CDR1 is MNHEY and CDR2 is SMNVEV (reference sequence). The CDR3 coding sequence is TGTGCCAGCAGTTTATCCGTCGGGGGCTATGGCTACACCTTC. Amino acid sequence: CASSLSVGGYGYTF.

This sequence joins TRBV27 and TRBJ2-7; 10 bases line up with TRBD2. Unmatched junction bases numbered 7, after V lost 5 bases and J lost 3 bases. Per the germline V gene, CDR1 is MNHEY and CDR2 is SMNVEV (reference sequence). CDR3 length: 15 residues. The chain's CDR3 is CASSDGAGGGYEQYF. In nucleotides, the CDR3 is TGTGCCAGCAGTGACGGAGCGGGAGGGGGCTACGAGCAGTACTTC.

The chain couples TRBV18 to TRBJ2-3; D gene uncertain. CDR3 length equals 16 residues. Trimming took off 6 bases at V and 4 bases at J, with 20 bases between the two ends. Germline CDR1 KGHSH, CDR2 LQKENI. The CDR3 region has the DNA TGTGCCAGCTCGCTCACCGTCACTGGGAACCCAGATACGCAGTATTTT. As protein: CASSLTVTGNPDTQYF.

CDR3 bases: TGCGCCAGCAGCTACGGGACTAGCGCGACCTACGAGCAGTACTTC. This translates into CASSYGTSATYEQYF. The chain has TRBV5-1 and TRBJ2-7, with 10 positions matching TRBD2. Germline assignment: CDR1 SGHRS and CDR2 YFSETQ. The CDR3 totals 15 residues. V shed 3 bases, J shed 2 bases, and the junction held 5 bases outside the gene matches.

A single count supports this clone. V usage is TRBV29-1 and J usage is TRBJ2-1; unclear D gene. Trimming cost V 1 base and J 2 bases, with 15 bases left between them. Germline CDR1 is SQVTM and CDR2 is ANQGSEA. The CDR3 runs to 16 residues. CDR3 amino acids: CSVEGSVSATYNEQFF. The DNA of the CDR3 is TGCAGCGTTGAAGGTTCAGTCTCTGCTACCTACAATGAGCAGTTCTTC.

This clone was observed a single time. The chain uses TRBV5-1 and TRBJ2-3, with D perhaps matching TRBD1 (5 bases). The CDR3 consists of 18 residues. Germline loops: CDR1 SGHRS, CDR2 YFSETQ. Trimming took 0 bases from V and 2 from J, leaving 19 bases between them. The DNA for the CDR3 is TGCGCCAGCAGCTTGGGAGCGTCGTTGACAGAACTCACAGATACGCAGTATTTT. This sequence encodes CASSLGASLTELTDTQYF.

J is TRBJ1-3 and V is TRBV6-6; D possibly corresponds to TRBD1 (6 bases). The CDR3 totals 15 residues. V lost 8 bases to trimming and J lost 2 bases, with 16 bases between them. Germline V CDR1 and CDR2: MNHNY, SVGAGI (reference sequence). The CDR3 protein is CASGVEQGPGNTIYF. Written as DNA, the CDR3 is TGTGCCAGCGGAGTGGAACAGGGACCTGGAAACACCATATATTTT.

A word on this clone: One junction end does not reproduce the germline sequence, and a read error may be involved. The rearrangement uses TRBV9 and TRBJ2-7, with 8 positions matching TRBD1. CDR1 and CDR2 (germline): SGDLS, YYNGEE. CDR3 length equals 14 residues. CDR3 sequence: CASSRAGGVDEQYF. CDR3 coding DNA: TGTGCCAGCAGCCGTGCAGGGGGCGTAGACGAGCAATACTTC.

V is TRBV7-9 and J is TRBJ2-4; no definite D call. Trimming took off 0 bases at V and 7 bases at J, with 16 bases between the two ends. Germline CDR1 SEHNR, CDR2 FQNEAQ (reference sequence). This CDR3 comprises 16 residues. This chain's CDR3 is CASSLAVRSRENIQYF. The CDR3 bases are TGTGCCAGCAGCTTAGCGGTTCGGAGTCGCGAGAACATTCAGTACTTC.

This rearrangement joins TRBV29-1 to TRBJ2-7; tentatively, D is TRBD2 (6 bases). Looked up from germline, CDR1 is SQVTM and CDR2 is ANQGSEA. This CDR3 comprises 14 residues. The V end lost 6 bases, the J end lost 4 bases, and 19 bases lay between the germline ends. The CDR3 loop is CSVGEAGKGYEQYF. The CDR3 nucleotides read TGCAGCGTGGGAGAGGCGGGGAAGGGGTACGAGCAGTACTTC.

The V and J genes are TRBV5-4 and TRBJ2-3, with 10 positions matching TRBD2. The CDR3 runs to 17 residues. After removal of 4 bases from V and 8 bases from J, the junction contained 16 bases not matched to a gene. Germline V gene sequence: CDR1 SGHNT, CDR2 YYREEE (reference sequence). In DNA form, the CDR3 reads TGTGCCAGCAGCCCAACGAGGGGGCTAGCGGGAGAGGGTACGCAGTATTTT. This gives the protein CASSPTRGLAGEGTQYF.

This sequence joins TRBV5-4 and TRBJ2-1; 7 nucleotides align to TRBD2. This CDR3 contains 12 residues. Germline CDR1 reads SGHNT; CDR2 reads YYREEE (reference sequence). J gave up 7 bases and V 3 bases, and 1 base lay outside the gene matches. This CDR3 reads CASSWEGNEQFF. In nucleotides, the CDR3 is TGTGCCAGCAGCTGGGAGGGAAATGAGCAGTTCTTC.

The CDR3 protein is CASRGGSLGEQYF. In DNA form, the CDR3 reads TGTGCCAGCAGAGGGGGATCCCTCGGCGAGCAGTACTTC. The chain couples TRBV6-1 to TRBJ2-7; D is perhaps TRBD1 (6 bases). The CDR3 runs to 13 residues. Germline lookup yields CDR1 MNHNS and CDR2 SASEGT. Trimming took 6 bases from V and 6 from J, leaving 15 bases between them.

The chain employs TRBV7-9 and TRBJ2-7, with D unclear. Germline V lookup: CDR1 SEHNR, CDR2 FQNEAQ (reference sequence). The length of the CDR3 is 14 residues. Trimming pared 5 bases from V and 2 bases from J, leaving 13 bases between. The CDR3 region is CASSPEDRPYEQYF. CDR3 coding DNA: TGTGCCAGCAGCCCAGAGGATCGTCCCTACGAGCAGTACTTC.

The genes are TRBV14 and TRBJ2-7; 16 positions agree with TRBD2. Germline V gene sequence: CDR1 SGHDN, CDR2 FVKESK. V was clipped by 4 bases and J by 0 bases; unmatched bases: 9. The CDR3 is 19 residues long. CDR3 loop: CASSPGLAGGPTTSYEQYF. As DNA, the CDR3 is TGTGCCAGCAGCCCGGGACTAGCGGGAGGGCCTACCACCTCCTACGAGCAGTACTTC.

This chain joins TRBV6-6 and TRBJ1-2, with D unresolved. Germline lookup yields CDR1 MNHNY and CDR2 SVGAGI (reference sequence). The CDR3 has 14 amino acids. V was shortened by 3 bases and J by 4 bases, with 12 bases between the two germline ends. The CDR3 sequence is CASSYSSSPYGYTF. DNA of the CDR3: TGTGCCAGCAGTTATTCGTCGAGCCCCTATGGCTACACCTTC.

The chain couples TRBV6-4 to TRBJ2-1; 7 nucleotides line up with TRBD2. Trimming cost V 5 bases and J 8 bases; bases outside gene matches: 12. This CDR3 comprises 15 residues. Germline loops: CDR1 MRHNA, CDR2 SNTAGT. Here the CDR3 DNA reads TGTGCCAGCAGTCATCGGGCGGCTGGGGGGGATGAGCAGTTCTTC. Translating it yields CASSHRAAGGDEQFF.

This CDR3 is CASSKSIRGRAQGTIQYF. DNA of the CDR3: TGTGCCAGCAGCAAAAGTATTCGGGGGCGGGCACAGGGAACCATTCAGTACTTC. The chain has TRBV21-1 and TRBJ2-4. TRBV21-1 represents a pseudogene. The CDR3 loop spans 18 amino acids.

Notes on this clone: The junction departs from the called germline gene at one end, perhaps through a read error. The V call is TRBV7-7, the J call TRBJ2-1, with 13 bases identical to TRBD2. This CDR3 contains 16 residues. Germline V gene lookup returns CDR1 SSHAT and CDR2 FNYEAQ (reference sequence). CDR3 amino acids: CASSPGLAGVSDEQFF. The CDR3 region has the DNA TGTGCTAGCAGCCCCGGACTAGCGGGAGTTAGCGATGAGCAGTTCTTC.